This T cell receptor beta chain was obtained from a study of vaccination effects on CD4 cells after COVID-19 (dated by TCRdb to between 2021 and 2022). In the study overall: In the ViraFEST assay, PBMC were stimulated with viral peptide pools, and TCR sequencing was then used to find antigen-specific CD4+ T cell clonotypes based on their expansion. Pre-vaccine samples were drawn from two convalescent patients 16 days and one week before the first dose, at 142 and 148 days after COVID-19 diagnosis. In both COVID-19 convalescent patients and infection-naive vaccine recipients, the study compared SARS-CoV-2 spike-specific CD4+ TCR repertoires from before mRNA vaccination with those from after it. Each participant received two doses of an mRNA SARS-CoV-2 vaccine, either BNT162b2 or mRNA-1273. Altogether, roughly 10 COVID-19 convalescent patients and a few SARS-CoV-2-naive healthy vaccine recipients made up the full study. Over 1.5 million PBMC per well were cultured with approximately 10 ug/ml peptides in IMDM containing roughly 5% human AB serum, about 10 IU/ml IL-2 and gentamicin. Cultures from other donors in the study were sequenced using the Oncomine TCR Beta short-read assay on an Illumina iSeq 100. Here is what the overall study found, with its caveats: Marked clonal contraction was observed in both infection-induced and vaccine-induced clones at late post-vaccination timepoints, consistent with waning T cell responses. For convalescent patients, new clones induced by the vaccine made up most of the post-vaccine spike-reactive repertoire, and these new clones were largely distinct from the clones induced by infection. Limitations of the study were the small number of convalescent patients and the absence of early post-infection timepoints.

Receptors were amplified or captured by the immunoSEQ multiplex PCR assay. DNA from the cultured, isolated CD4+ T cells was subjected to TCR beta CDR3 sequencing. The published analysis was carried out like this. Non-productive TCR sequences were removed and reads were trimmed to the CDR3 region, keeping CDR3s of at least 7 amino acids. Antigen-specific clonotypes were identified with the MANAFEST web app by comparing expansion in peptide wells against reference cultures. To be called positive, a clone needed expansion at FDR<0.05 compared with the reference and with all other wells, an odds ratio greater than 5, and a frequency greater than 0.1% in two replicate wells. A clonotype was defined as cross-reactive if the clonotype was significantly expanded both in SARS-CoV-2 spike wells and in at least one common cold coronavirus spike condition. Levenshtein distance calculated with the stringdist R package was used to assess CDR3 similarity, and unrooted trees were constructed with ape in R 3.6.1. The immuneACCESS repertoire file appears here via TCRdb, limited to in-frame rearrangements. These files lack a portion of the clones; in checked studies, under half of the deficit traces to unresolved V genes, and the cause of the others is not known. For V, J and clone size, that table is used; D and trimming come from the DNA. For this sample the table gives 50,000 to 70,000 clones, of which approximately 72% were detected only once. Around a quarter of the sample is in the top ten clones.

Trimming costs V 8 bases and J 1 base, and their ends lie 12 bases apart. From the cysteine through the phenylalanine, the CDR3 covers 13 amino acids. The CDR3 DNA has 39 bases and is translated from base 1. CDR1 and CDR2, per the germline V gene, are SGHRS and YFSETQ. After about 9 days of culture, CD4+ T cells were isolated with the EasySep CD4+ T cell isolation kit. Convalescent patients had PCR-confirmed SARS-CoV-2 infection between March and December 2020, before Alpha, Beta and Delta variants emerged in the United States. On days 3 and 7, half of the culture medium was replaced with fresh IL-2-containing medium. Each peptide stimulation condition was cultured in triplicate wells unless otherwise noted. PBMC were separated from whole blood using Ficoll-Paque Plus gradient centrifugation and were then either cryopreserved at -140C or used fresh. Genomic DNA was extracted from cultured CD4+ T cells with the QIAamp micro DNA kit.

Notes on this clone: Its binding antigen is unknown. One base away there is no much larger clone; base qualities are not given.

The sequence joins TRBV5-1 to TRBJ2-5, and TRBD1 may be the D gene, going by 6 matching bases. This sample comprised CD4+ T cells from PBMCs cultured without peptide, obtained before COVID-19 vaccination. The receptor comes from a human donor who had a prior SARS-CoV-2 infection. The CDR3 amino acid sequence is: CASNEQGQETQYF. The nucleotide sequence is TGCGCCAGTAATGAACAGGGCCAAGAGACCCAGTACTTC.